These T cell receptor beta chains were read from a single sample in a study of T cell responses to AZD1222 COVID-19 vaccine. The data were produced by immunoSEQ multiplex PCR, yet TCRdb's version contains in-frame clones alone and is incomplete. This table holds roughly 90,000 clones, over 85% found once. Material: peripheral blood, obtained 28 days after the second AZD1222 dose. Receptors originate from an adult who received the AZD1222 COVID-19 vaccine. The conserved cysteine and the conserved F or W are not part of the CDR3 here. The order of the fields is clone size, CDR3 length, V gene, J gene, CDR3 protein. Only part of the rows carry a size: once, few, many, or a class if the clone is expanded.

-	15	TRBV12-2	TRBJ1-4	ASRVPDRERLSEKLF
-	16	TRBV10-3	TRBJ2-6	AISQQGATISGANVLT
-	20	TRBV23-1	TRBJ1-2	ASSQSFTWVTLAALDNYGYT
-	16	TRBV7-8	TRBJ2-7	ASSFILYSVPNSYEQY
-	13	TRBV11-2	TRBJ1-2	ASSPGTGGYYGYT
few	14	TRBV24-1	TRBJ2-2	ATSDLRVGNTGELF
few	13	TRBV7-3	TRBJ1-1	ASSFAWGRNTEAF
-	13	TRBV10-3	TRBJ2-2	AIPADRANTGELF
-	11	TRBV7-2	TRBJ2-7	ASSLGMSREQY
-	15	TRBV19	TRBJ2-1	ASSDTGVGLSYNEQF
-	13	TRBV7-7	TRBJ2-2	ASSLARGKTGELF
-	11	TRBV5-1	TRBJ2-1	ASSLELANEQF
-	13	TRBV13	TRBJ1-1	ASSPRQGRGTEAF
-	13	TRBV3-1/TRBV3-2	TRBJ2-7	ASSLRDQTSYEQY
-	13	TRBV7-8	TRBJ2-2	ASSQDRLGPGELF
-	13	TRBV4-2	TRBJ1-1	ASSHQQGSNTEAF
-	15	TRBV5-8	TRBJ2-1	ASSLDPPRTGYNEQF
-	15	TRBV7-9	TRBJ2-1	ASSHSFLRQGDNEQF
-	14	TRBV4-2	TRBJ2-7	ASSQEWSSRTYEQY
-	12	TRBV5-1	TRBJ2-5	ASSPQYGKETQY
few	11	TRBV12-3/TRBV12-4	TRBJ1-2	ASSLETGYGYT
-	14	TRBV9	TRBJ2-5	ASSVVTSGGQETQY
-	11	TRBV2	TRBJ2-2	ASSTGRTGELF
-	13	TRBV5-1	TRBJ2-1	ASSPILRNPNEQF
once	12	TRBV5-1	TRBJ1-2	ASSSNRDPYGYT
-	12	TRBV25-1	TRBJ2-3	ASSPGLASDTQY
-	14	TRBV5-4	TRBJ2-3	ASSSGTGGWVDTQY
-	14	TRBV7-8	TRBJ2-7	ASSLGRGTGGYEQY
few	11	TRBV6-1	TRBJ1-1	ASSEEGGTEAF
once	12	TRBV28	TRBJ1-5	ASRSERATQPQH
-	12	TRBV29-1	TRBJ1-3	SVEDSGTGNTIY
-	12	TRBV12-5	TRBJ2-3	ASGEGWMTDTQY
-	14	TRBV6-1	TRBJ1-2	ASSGTVTGPNYGYT
-	14	TRBV29-1	TRBJ2-5	SAKPPGLAVQETQY
-	13	TRBV5-5	TRBJ1-5	ASSPREKSNQPQH
few	14	TRBV7-8	TRBJ2-1	ASSSTPTSSYNEQF
-	13	TRBV5-1	TRBJ1-4	ASSLAQDLNEKLF
-	14	TRBV5-1	TRBJ1-2	ASSLSGAGSNYGYT
few	13	TRBV4-2	TRBJ2-2	ASNPEGGRTGELF
-	13	TRBV5-4	TRBJ2-7	ASSLGHRGPYEQY
-	14	TRBV19	TRBJ1-6	ARSTKVGSYNSPLH
-	15	TRBV6-2/TRBV6-3	TRBJ2-7	ASSRHGGAVSSYEQY
-	10	TRBV19	TRBJ1-2	ASRQGDYGYT
-	14	TRBV19	TRBJ2-3	ASRNPGLAGLNTQY
-	10	TRBV12-3/TRBV12-4	TRBJ2-7	ASSLVIWEQY
-	10	TRBV4-3	TRBJ1-1	ASSQERGAAF
-	12	TRBV11-2	TRBJ1-2	ASSSTGANYGYT
-	12	TRBV5-1	TRBJ2-5	ASSVGRGGETQY
once	16	TRBV7-9	TRBJ2-6	ASSTSRASGPGANVLT
once	14	TRBV11-1	TRBJ2-5	ASSQDRFAEGGTQY
-	9	TRBV6-5	TRBJ1-2	ASSYGAVYT